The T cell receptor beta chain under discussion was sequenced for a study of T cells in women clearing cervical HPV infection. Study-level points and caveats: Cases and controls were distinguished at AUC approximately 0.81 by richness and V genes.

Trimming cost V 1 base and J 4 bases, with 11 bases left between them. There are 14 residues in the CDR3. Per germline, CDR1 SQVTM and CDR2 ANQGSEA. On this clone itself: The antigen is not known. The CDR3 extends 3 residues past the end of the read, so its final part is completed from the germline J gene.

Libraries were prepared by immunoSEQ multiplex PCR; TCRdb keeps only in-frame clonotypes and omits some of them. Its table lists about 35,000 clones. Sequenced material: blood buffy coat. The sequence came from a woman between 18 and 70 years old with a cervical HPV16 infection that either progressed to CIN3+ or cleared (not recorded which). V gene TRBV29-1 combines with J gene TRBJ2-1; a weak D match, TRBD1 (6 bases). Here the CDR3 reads CSVEVEQGYNEQFF. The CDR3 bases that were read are TGCAGCGTTGAAGTCGAACAGGGTTACAATGAG.